This T cell receptor beta chain emerged from a study of blood T cell repertoires in COVID-19. About the research overall: Samples came from the United States, Italy and Spain, spanning acute and convalescent COVID-19. Sources were T cells, B-cell-depleted T cells, or PBMCs; the material itself was cDNA or gDNA.

In the original analysis: Amplification of reference gene primers was used by the study to estimate nucleated cell counts. The assay was immunoSEQ multiplex PCR, and TCRdb's table has in-frame clones only and misses some. The DNA gave D and trimming, while V, J and clone size come from that table. This table has more than 90,000 clones, about 86% appearing once. The germline gives CDR1 SGHRS, CDR2 YFSETQ. V lost 6 bases and J lost 4; bases outside the gene matches: 7. This CDR3 has 15 amino acids. This clonotype originated in a man between 65 and 79 years old who had recovered from COVID-19. Input material: peripheral blood. This chain links TRBV5-1 with TRBJ1-2, with 12 bases matching TRBD1. In nucleotides, the CDR3 is TGCGCCAGCAAGATGGGACAGGGGGCCCCCTATGGCTACACCTTC. This encodes CASKMGQGAPYGYTF.